One sample yielded the 32 T cell receptor beta chains listed below, sequenced in a study of T cell responses to AZD1222 COVID-19 vaccine (dated by TCRdb to about 2021). Library preparation employed the immunoSEQ multiplex PCR assay. Not all clones reach the TCRdb copy of this immuneACCESS table, which keeps in-frame sequences only. Checked studies attribute under half of the gap to unresolved V genes and leave the rest unexplained. The sample data list about 93,000 clones, and just over 85% of these were observed just once. The ten largest make up approximately 6.8% of the sample. What the time point label conveys for this sample: baseline before first vaccination. The specimen comprised peripheral blood, sampled on day 0 of AZD1222 vaccination. All receptors come from an adult in good health.

This chain joins TRBV24-1 and TRBJ2-3; TRBD2 matches at 8 bases. Germline assignment: CDR1 KGHDR and CDR2 SFDVKD. Trimming took 4 bases from V and 3 from J; bases not matched to a gene: 2. The CDR3 has 14 amino acids. The CDR3 bases are TGTGCCACCAGTGAGGCTAGCGGGACAGATACGCAGTATTTT. Translating it yields CATSEASGTDTQYF.

The chain recombines TRBV7-2 with TRBJ1-2; 9 bases agree with TRBD1. The germline V gene has CDR1 SGHTA and CDR2 FQGNSA. The CDR3 extends over 14 amino acids. The trim removed 1 base at V and 4 bases at J, leaving 1 base unmatched. The CDR3 bases are TGTGCCAGCAGCTTAGGGGGACAGGGCTATGGCTACACCTTC. It yields the protein CASSLGGQGYGYTF.

The chain recombines TRBV10-1 with TRBJ2-5; D possibly matches TRBD1 or TRBD2 (5 bases each). Trimming shortened V by 4 bases and J by 4 bases, and 10 bases separated the two germline ends. The CDR3 has 13 amino acids. CDR1 WNHNN and CDR2 SYGVQD come from the germline V gene (reference sequence). CDR3 loop: CASSGGTGETQYF. CDR3 coding DNA: TGCGCCAGCAGTGGAGGGACCGGAGAGACCCAGTACTTC.

This clone was found a few times. The chain has TRBV6-6 and TRBJ2-3, with 9 bases matching TRBD2. CDR1 MNHNY and CDR2 SVGAGI come from the germline V gene (reference sequence). The CDR3 is 16 amino acids. Trimming cost V 3 bases and J 2 bases; bases outside gene matches: 6. CDR3: CASSYTASGTTDTQYF. The CDR3, as DNA: TGTGCCAGCAGTTATACGGCTAGCGGGACCACAGATACGCAGTATTTT.

The chain uses TRBV4-1 and TRBJ1-1; possible D gene TRBD1, 5 bases. V was cut by 4 bases and J by 1 base, with 13 bases left in between. Germline V gene lookup returns CDR1 MGHRA and CDR2 YSYEKL. The CDR3 extends over 15 amino acids. As DNA, the CDR3 is TGCGCCAGCAGCCCCCGCGGACACCAGAACACTGAAGCTTTCTTT. Translating gives CASSPRGHQNTEAFF.

The chain uses TRBV4-1 and TRBJ2-5, with D perhaps TRBD1 (6 bases). The V gene lost 4 bases and the J gene lost 5 bases, with 14 bases spanning the gap. This CDR3 is built from 14 residues. Germline CDR1 MGHRA, CDR2 YSYEKL. CDR3 sequence (DNA): TGCGCCAGCAGCCTCGTTGGGGGCCTGGAGACCCAGTACTTC. Translating gives CASSLVGGLETQYF.

J is TRBJ1-2 and V is TRBV29-1; D gene ambiguous. The ends were cut back, 2 bases at V and 3 bases at J, with 22 bases in the middle. This CDR3 contains 17 residues. Germline V lookup: CDR1 SQVTM, CDR2 ANQGSEA. Here the CDR3 reads CSVERGSVLRGDYGYTF. The DNA for the CDR3 is TGCAGCGTTGAACGGGGAAGTGTCCTCCGCGGGGACTATGGCTACACCTTC.

This chain links TRBV12-5 with TRBJ2-1, with D tentatively TRBD1 (6 bases). The length of the CDR3 is 16 residues. The germline gives CDR1 LGHNT, CDR2 FRNRAP. V gave up 4 bases and J gave up 2 bases, with 15 bases separating them. Here the CDR3 reads CASGYTLDRPYNEQFF. The CDR3, as DNA: TGTGCTAGTGGTTACACCCTGGACAGACCCTACAATGAGCAGTTCTTC.

V is TRBV6-2 or TRBV6-3 and J is TRBJ1-1, with D tentatively TRBD1 (5 bases). The CDR3 extends over 17 amino acids. The germline gives CDR1 MNHEY, CDR2 SVGEGT. Trimming took 0 bases from V and 3 from J, leaving 17 bases between them. The CDR3, as DNA: TGTGCCAGCAGTTACTCCAATCCCGGCAGGGCCCACACTGAAGCTTTCTTT. Translation gives CASSYSNPGRAHTEAFF.

This chain connects TRBV24-1 to TRBJ1-1, with a weak D call TRBD1 (5 bases). This CDR3 is 13 amino acids long. Germline V gene sequence: CDR1 KGHDR, CDR2 SFDVKD. Trimming pared 8 bases from V and 6 bases from J, leaving 15 bases between. The CDR3 DNA reads as TGTGCCACCATGACAGCAAGTGGGTCTGAAGCTTTCTTT. This translates into CATMTASGSEAFF.

This clone appeared a single time. This specimen includes other DNA sequences encoding the same CDR3. The DNA of the CDR3 is TGTGCCAGCAGCTTAGTAGACCGAGGAAACACCATATATTTT. This gives the protein CASSLVDRGNTIYF. The rearrangement uses TRBV7-2 and TRBJ1-3; the D is unclear. The CDR3 is 14 amino acids. The germline V gene encodes CDR1 SGHTA and CDR2 FQGNSA. Trimming stripped 1 base from V and 4 bases from J, with 8 bases between.

The chain has TRBV19 and TRBJ2-2; no clear D gene. The CDR3 sequence is 14 residues long. CDR1 LNHDA and CDR2 SQIVND come from the germline V gene (reference sequence). The ends were cut back, 6 bases at V and 3 bases at J, with 11 bases in the middle. In DNA form, the CDR3 reads TGTGCCAGTAGCCCATATCTGGACACCGGGGAGCTGTTTTTT. This gives the protein CASSPYLDTGELFF.

The chain joins TRBV27 to TRBJ1-5; D is undetermined. The CDR3 runs 15 residues. V was pared by 5 bases and J by 2 bases, with 13 bases between. Per germline, CDR1 MNHEY and CDR2 SMNVEV (reference sequence). CDR3 protein: CASSMTFLGNQPQHF. Here the CDR3 DNA reads TGTGCCAGCAGTATGACATTTTTGGGCAATCAGCCCCAGCATTTT.

The V and J genes are TRBV5-5 and TRBJ1-2; no firm D call. Germline V CDR1 and CDR2: SGHKS, YYEKEE (reference sequence). There are 15 residues in the CDR3. V dropped 1 base and J dropped 2 bases, with 12 bases sitting between them. DNA of the CDR3: TGTGCCAGCAGCTTGCGTAGCCTTTACAACTATGGCTACACCTTC. The encoded protein is CASSLRSLYNYGYTF. The full variable domain, in which reference TRBV5-5 and TRBJ1-2 provide the parts outside the CDR3, is DAGVTQSPTHLIKTRGQQVTLRCSPISGHKSVSWYQQVLGQGPQFIFQYYEKEERGRGNFPDRFSARQFPNYSSELNVNALLLGDSALYLCASSLRSLYNYGYTFGSGTRLTVV.

The chain combines TRBV19 with TRBJ2-6; D ambiguous. The V gene lost 3 bases and the J gene lost 0 bases, with 3 bases spanning the gap. Germline V gives CDR1 LNHDA, CDR2 SQIVND (reference sequence). This CDR3 contains 14 residues. The CDR3, as DNA: TGTGCCAGTAGTATGAGCTCTGGGGCCAACGTCCTGACTTTC. This translates into CASSMSSGANVLTF.

The chain joins TRBV18 to TRBJ2-7; TRBD2 might be the D (6 bases). The CDR3 sequence is 12 residues long. Looked up from germline, CDR1 is KGHSH and CDR2 is LQKENI. V was shortened by 6 bases and J by 6 bases, with 12 bases between the two germline ends. CDR3 sequence: CASSSGVGEQYF. The CDR3 DNA sequence: TGTGCCAGCTCGTCGGGGGTAGGCGAGCAGTACTTC.

The chain links TRBV30 to TRBJ1-1, with D hard to call. The CDR3 sequence is 13 residues long. Trimming shortened V by 3 bases and J by 6 bases, and 14 bases separated the two germline ends. From germline, CDR1 is GTSNPN and CDR2 SVGIG (reference sequence). CDR3 region: CAWSSRVFSEAFF. In DNA form, the CDR3 reads TGTGCCTGGAGCTCGAGGGTGTTCTCTGAAGCTTTCTTT.

The J gene is TRBJ2-2, the V gene TRBV4-1; D is unclear. Germline CDR1 reads MGHRA; CDR2 reads YSYEKL. The CDR3 totals 14 residues. The ends were cut back, 1 base at V and 4 bases at J, with 7 bases in the middle. Here the CDR3 reads CASSQGAGTGELFF. DNA of the CDR3: TGCGCCAGCAGCCAAGGGGCTGGCACCGGGGAGCTGTTTTTT.

The V call is TRBV13, the J call TRBJ1-6; D unresolved. V was clipped by 2 bases and J by 0 bases, with 11 bases between them. Germline V CDR1 and CDR2: PRHDT, FYEKMQ (reference sequence). The CDR3 runs 17 residues. The CDR3 DNA reads TGTGCCAGCAGCTTAAGTCGTCCAAGCTCCTATAATTCACCCCTCCACTTT. Translating gives CASSLSRPSSYNSPLHF. The variable domain in full, completed from reference TRBV13 and TRBJ1-6, reads AAGVIQSPRHLIKEKRETATLKCYPIPRHDTVYWYQQGPGQDPQFLISFYEKMQSDKGSIPDRFSAQQFSDYHSELNMSSLELGDSALYFCASSLSRPSSYNSPLHFGNGTRLTVT.

The CDR3 region is CASSAAGASYEQYF. In DNA form, the CDR3 reads TGCGCCAGCAGCGCAGCGGGCGCATCCTACGAGCAGTACTTC. The chain links TRBV5-1 to TRBJ2-7; possible D gene TRBD2, 6 bases. The CDR3 length is 14 residues. Germline CDR1 SGHRS, CDR2 YFSETQ. Trimming stripped 4 bases from V and 1 base from J, with 12 bases between.

This chain joins TRBV14 and TRBJ2-2; D is unclear. V was cut by 1 base and J by 1 base, with 10 bases left in between. The CDR3 sequence is 16 residues long. The germline V gene encodes CDR1 SGHDN and CDR2 FVKESK. The CDR3 DNA follows: TGTGCCAGCAGCCAAGTTCAAAGGGAGAACACCGGGGAGCTGTTTTTT. Its protein product is CASSQVQRENTGELFF.

The CDR3: CASSLGQGGETQYF. The CDR3 region has the DNA TGCGCCAGCAGCTTGGGACAGGGGGGCGAGACCCAGTACTTC. This chain connects TRBV5-1 to TRBJ2-5, with 9 bases fitting TRBD1. V was clipped by 0 bases and J by 5 bases; unmatched bases: 2. This CDR3 has 14 amino acids. Germline-derived CDR1 and CDR2 are SGHRS and YFSETQ.

The rearrangement joins TRBV7-9 to TRBJ2-7; D tentatively reads TRBD1 or TRBD2 (5 bases each). Germline V CDR1 and CDR2: SEHNR, FQNEAQ (reference sequence). This CDR3 region has 14 residues. The germline V and J ends were trimmed by 5 bases and 2 bases, with 13 bases remaining between them. CDR3 residues: CASSPGRAAYEQYF. For the CDR3, the DNA is TGTGCCAGCAGCCCAGGGCGGGCGGCCTACGAGCAGTACTTC. The variable domain in full, with the rest retrieved from reference TRBV7-9 and TRBJ2-7, is DTGVSQNPRHKITKRGQNVTFRCDPISEHNRLYWYRQTLGQGPEFLTYFQNEAQLEKSRLLSDRFSAERPKGSFSTLEIQRTEQGDSAMYLCASSPGRAAYEQYFGPGTRLTVT.

The chain is built from TRBV3-1 (or the pseudogene TRBV3-2) and TRBJ1-2; D is undetermined. CDR1 LGHDT and CDR2 YNNKEL come from the germline V gene (reference sequence). The CDR3 is made up of 13 amino acids. The ends were cut back, 4 bases at V and 2 bases at J, with 8 bases in the middle. As DNA, the CDR3 is TGTGCCAGCAGCCCGGACGGCAACTATGGCTACACCTTC. Amino acids: CASSPDGNYGYTF.

V is TRBV30 and J is TRBJ2-1; 10 bases match TRBD1. With 3 bases clipped from V and 8 bases from J, the junction kept 10 bases outside the gene matches. This CDR3 is 15 amino acids long. Germline-derived CDR1 and CDR2 are GTSNPN and SVGIG (reference sequence). The CDR3 DNA sequence: TGTGCCTGGAGAGGGAGGACAGGGGGGTCCGATGAGCAGTTCTTC. This translates into CAWRGRTGGSDEQFF.

The V and J genes are TRBV2 and TRBJ1-1; D is unclear. V shed 8 bases and J shed 2 bases, with 12 bases lying between them. Germline V gene data show CDR1 as SNHLY and CDR2 as FYNNEI. There are 13 residues in the CDR3. The chain's CDR3 is CASGSLSNTEAFF. CDR3 bases: TGTGCCAGCGGAAGTTTGTCTAACACTGAAGCTTTCTTT.

This rearrangement joins TRBV5-1 to TRBJ2-3; D is possibly TRBD1 (6 bases). Germline assignment: CDR1 SGHRS and CDR2 YFSETQ. The length of the CDR3 is 14 residues. The V end was cut by 5 bases, the J end by 4 bases, with 14 bases between. The CDR3 DNA reads as TGCGCCAGCAGATTAACAGGGTACCCAGATACGCAGTATTTT. Its protein product is CASRLTGYPDTQYF.

The chain has TRBV6-2 or TRBV6-3 and TRBJ2-4; a weak D match, TRBD1 (6 bases). Germline CDR1 is MNHEY and CDR2 is SVGEGT. The CDR3 totals 19 residues. Deletions cut 0 bases from V and 6 bases from J, with 24 bases between. This chain's CDR3 is CASSYSGARAVRSGNIQYF. In nucleotides, the CDR3 is TGTGCCAGCAGTTACTCGGGGGCTAGGGCGGTTAGGTCCGGAAACATTCAGTACTTC.

This rearrangement joins TRBV7-8 to TRBJ2-1, with 8 bases matching TRBD1. Germline CDR1 is SGHVS and CDR2 is FQNEAQ. Trimming at V came to 1 base and at J to 6 bases, leaving 2 bases not matched to a gene. The CDR3 sequence is 14 residues long. The DNA for the CDR3 is TGTGCCAGCAGCTTAGTAGGGACAGGCAATGAGCAGTTCTTC. Translating it yields CASSLVGTGNEQFF.

The V and J genes are TRBV2 and TRBJ1-1; D is undetermined. Trimming left V 0 bases short and J 1 base short, with 6 bases between. The CDR3 contains 14 residues. CDR1 is SNHLY and CDR2 is FYNNEI in the germline V gene. For the CDR3, the DNA is TGTGCCAGCAGTGAAGCGCTTGGGAACACTGAAGCTTTCTTT. This encodes CASSEALGNTEAFF.

The rearrangement uses TRBV5-1 and TRBJ2-3; 8 bases map to TRBD2. Germline CDR1 reads SGHRS; CDR2 reads YFSETQ. The CDR3 totals 16 residues. Losses at the gene ends were 0 bases for V and 0 bases for J; bases not matched to a gene: 3. The CDR3 nucleotides read TGCGCCAGCAGCTTGGGGGCTAGCGGGAGCACAGATACGCAGTATTTT. Translating gives CASSLGASGSTDTQYF.

In this sample, this clone turned up once. Other DNA sequences in this sample translate to the same CDR3. The V call is TRBV4-2, the J call TRBJ2-7; D gene unclear. CDR1 and CDR2 (germline): LGHNA, YNFKEQ. The CDR3 is 14 residues long. The V end lost 0 bases, the J end lost 0 bases, and 6 bases lay between the germline ends. As DNA, the CDR3 is TGTGCCAGCAGCCAAGAATTGGGCTCCTACGAGCAGTACTTC. The encoded protein is CASSQELGSYEQYF.